The rows below give T cell receptor beta chains drawn from one sample of a study of blood T cell repertoires in COVID-19. Using immunoSEQ multiplex PCR, the repertoire was profiled, and TCRdb retains in-frame clones only, with some absent. Among 200,000 or so clones, roughly 82% were seen once, and the ten largest hold about 13%. Sequencing used peripheral blood. All receptors come from a human donor in a cohort sampled during active COVID-19. CDR3s include the opening cysteine and the closing phenylalanine or tryptophan. The D gene is left open where the match is weak.

V	D	J	CDR3
TRBV2	TRBD1	TRBJ1-1	CASSGQGYTEAFF
TRBV28	.	TRBJ2-1	CASRGLQGGSYNEQFF
TRBV27	TRBD1	TRBJ2-3	CASRSTGGQDTQYF
TRBV28	TRBD1	TRBJ1-3	CASGDRGYLGNTIYF
TRBV7-2	TRBD1	TRBJ2-7	CASSPERDSEQYF
TRBV7-2	TRBD1	TRBJ1-2	CASTSTGRDYGYTF
TRBV5-1	.	TRBJ2-1	CASSEDTGMNSYNEQFF
TRBV19	TRBD1	TRBJ1-1	CASKSGGTEAFF
TRBV10-2	.	TRBJ1-1	CASSESNGLNTEAFF
TRBV21-1	.	TRBJ2-7	CASSLLTRGFLAGLSYEQYF
TRBV4-1	TRBD1	TRBJ1-2	CASSQGQPYGYTF
TRBV9	TRBD1	TRBJ2-3	CASSPRTGGGLDTQYF
TRBV18	TRBD2	TRBJ2-1	CASSPQTSGRYNEQFF
TRBV6-5	.	TRBJ1-6	CASRARRDNSPLHF
TRBV30	.	TRBJ2-3	CAWSVQRLRSRDTQYF
TRBV28	.	TRBJ1-5	CASSVTVLRGPQHF
TRBV27	TRBD1	TRBJ2-7	CASSFGTGNYEQYF
TRBV5-6	TRBD2	TRBJ2-7	CASSLMFASGGVSYEQYF
TRBV6-5	TRBD1	TRBJ2-7	CASSSGQVREQYF
TRBV5-8	.	TRBJ2-7	CASSRSLDSYYEQYF